This T cell receptor beta chain was recovered during a study of blood T cells in healthy people across ages. Study outcomes and limitations: Per-million-T-cell TCR beta diversity fell roughly linearly with age.

CDR1 is ENHRY, CDR2 SYGVKD, per germline. The CDR3 covers 16 residues. Between the trimmed V and J ends, which lost 6 bases and 1 base, there was a span of 18 bases. About this clonotype: Its target is not known. A much larger clone differs by one base, so this may be a read error.

Using a J-beta primer mix together with a sample-barcoded 5' primer, a second PCR was run for roughly 6 to 12 cycles. MiXCR was run by TCRdb on the 5' RACE reads, yielding one entry per CDR3 protein. This table holds around 1.7 million distinct CDR3 sequences, 28% found once. This TCR came from a woman in her thirties in good health. This chain uses TRBV10-3 with TRBJ1-2; no clear D. The sample consisted of blood. The CDR3 DNA follows: TGTGCCATCAGGGGTGGCAGATCACGTATTAACTATGGCTACACCTTC. This sequence encodes CAIRGGRSRINYGYTF.